This record covers a single T cell receptor beta chain. Its antigen remains unidentified. Within one base of it there is no much larger clone, and no base qualities were kept. The sample is drawn from a study of shared clonotypes between healthy human individuals (dated by TCRdb to the early 2020s). About the full investigation: The cohort included three men and a couple of women between 18 and 49 years of age. The study deeply sequenced blood TCR repertoires of about 5 healthy adults to estimate repertoire size and the extent of clonotype sharing between individuals. For each donor, CD4 naive and CD4 memory were each given three plates, CD8 naive was given two plates, and CD8 memory was given one plate. Each donor's leukapheresis produced roughly between roughly 0.85 and 9.5 billion PBMCs. To increase sequencing depth and limit assay-specific biases, TCR repertoire library preparation and sequencing were carried out by different laboratories using diverse techniques. What the authors observed across the whole study: Pairwise subsampling indicated that sequencing depth was expected to affect the degree of clonotype sharing among donors. Incomplete sequencing was indicated by rarefaction of sorted-subset datasets, despite the large sequencing depth. Naive subsets generally had larger estimated clonotype richness than memory subsets did. About 5% of naive CD4, roughly 3.6% of naive CD8, 2.3% of memory CD4, and approximately 0.4% of memory CD8 clonotypes were shared across several donors. Only blood was sampled, and tissue TCR repertoires likely differ from those in blood. Compared with non-shared clonotypes, the clonotypes found in all four sorted-subset donors had higher generation probabilities. Because the study included a small number of donors, the genetic and exposure-history diversity represented was limited.

Using the deep immunoSEQ assay, multiplex PCR amplified TCR CDR3 regions from genomic DNA. For each cell subset, the extracted genomic DNA was distributed evenly across all wells of several immunoSEQ 96-well plates, and each plate served as one replicate. For sorted subsets, roughly 200 ng genomic DNA, equal to about 30,000 T cell genomes, was loaded into each replicate PCR. The purified libraries were quantified using a Qubit 3.0 fluorometer, sized with a Bioanalyzer 2100, and then quantified again using the KAPA Library Quantification kit. Every immunoSEQ 96-well plate was sequenced on a dedicated single-read 150-cycle Illumina NextSeq 550 flow cell. Under the source paper's analysis protocol: Because the immunoSEQ output included only junctional sequences and no quality scores, the filtering could not be the same as the filtering used for full-length reads. Sequences were annotated with PyIR, a Python wrapper for IgBLAST v1.9, using IMGT germline references to assign V/J genes and CDR3. Reads were filtered out if the reads had weak V/J assignments (E-value above 1e-6), no CDR3, stop codons, out-of-frame junctions, or ambiguous translated residues. V3J clonotypes were defined by identical inferred V gene, J gene, and CDR3 amino acid sequence. The percentage overlap between two repertoires was calculated by dividing the number of shared unique clonotypes by the size of the smaller repertoire. Repertoire richness was assessed with RTK rarefaction, the Chao1 estimator, and Recon v2.1 estimates of unobserved clonotypes. OLGA was used to compute generation probabilities for all TCRbeta clonotypes that the gDNA method yielded from a handful of donors. TCRdb limited this immuneACCESS table to in-frame rearrangements with V and J called. A share of clones is missing; checked studies link under half to unresolved V genes, and the rest is unexplained. That table supplies the V and J calls and clone size; D and trimming were determined from the DNA. The sample table holds some 2,500,000 clones, of which roughly 90% were seen once. The ten largest clones take up 0.37% of the sample.

According to the germline V gene (reference sequence), CDR1 reads MNHEY and CDR2 reads SMNVEV. V lost 4 bases and J lost 11 bases, and the count of bases not matched to a germline gene is 12. Measured from the cysteine to the phenylalanine, the CDR3 is 14 residues long. Only CDR3 DNA remains: 42 bases, in frame from the first base. Donors were healthy HIV-negative adults with no recently reported acute infections or vaccinations. Only Caucasian adults living in Nashville, Tennessee, USA were represented among the donors. CD4+ T cells were enriched through magnetic negative selection, after which naive cells were positively selected on CD45RA and the remaining negative fraction served as the memory subset. Blood was obtained by leukapheresis, after which PBMCs were separated by Ficoll-Histopaque density gradient centrifugation and cryopreserved in liquid nitrogen vapor phase. Analytical flow cytometry was used to check the purity and quantity of each magnetically sorted T cell population. Genomic DNA was isolated from every sorted fraction and measured by UV absorbance on a Nanodrop 2000c.

The receptor was isolated from a man younger than 35 in good health. Some clones in this sample may be carry-over from other donors' samples. Specimen: naive CD4+ T cells from PBMCs. The cell subset or site label of this sample denotes: CD45RA+ positively selected. The chain couples TRBV27 to TRBJ2-5, and 8 junctional nucleotides match TRBD2. The sequence in DNA is TGTGCCAGCAGTTCCTGGACTAGCTCTAGGTTGCAGTACTTC. It encodes CASSSWTSSRLQYF.